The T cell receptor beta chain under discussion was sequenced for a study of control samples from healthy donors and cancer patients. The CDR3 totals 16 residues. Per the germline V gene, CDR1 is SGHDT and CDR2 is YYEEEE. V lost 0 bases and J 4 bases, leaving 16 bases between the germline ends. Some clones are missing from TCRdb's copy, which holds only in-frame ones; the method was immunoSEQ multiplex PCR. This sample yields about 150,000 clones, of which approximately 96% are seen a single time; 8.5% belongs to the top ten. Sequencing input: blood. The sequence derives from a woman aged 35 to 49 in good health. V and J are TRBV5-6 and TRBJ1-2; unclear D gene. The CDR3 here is CASSLGQAEPAYGYTF. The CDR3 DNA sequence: TGTGCCAGCAGCTTGGGTCAGGCAGAACCCGCCTATGGCTACACCTTC.